Presented here are 13 T cell receptor beta chains from one specimen sequenced in a study of blood T cell repertoires in COVID-19. Here immunoSEQ multiplex PCR was the method, and the copy in TCRdb shows in-frame clones only, minus some. The sample consists of approximately 90,000 clones, roughly 88% of them appearing once. Sequencing was carried out using peripheral blood. These receptors all come from a man between 60 and 75 years old with acute or convalescent COVID-19.

This rearrangement joins TRBV6-5 to TRBJ2-7, with 7 bases that match TRBD2. V was pared by 5 bases and J by 1 base, with 8 bases of the junction left unmatched. The CDR3 spans 15 residues. Germline V CDR1 and CDR2: MNHEY, SVGAGI. CDR3 in amino acids: CASSRTRAGSYEQYV. In DNA form, the CDR3 reads TGTGCCAGCAGTCGAACAAGAGCGGGGTCCTACGAGCAGTACGTC.

The V and J genes are TRBV3-1 (or the pseudogene TRBV3-2) and TRBJ2-2; D is perhaps TRBD1 (5 bases). This CDR3 is built from 16 residues. CDR1 and CDR2 from the germline V gene are LGHDT and YNNKEL (reference sequence). Trimming took off 1 base at V and 7 bases at J, with 16 bases between the two ends. The CDR3 DNA sequence: TGTGCCAGCAGCCAAGCGGAGAAGGGGCTTGTCGGGGAGCTGTTTTTT. Translated, it gives CASSQAEKGLVGELFF.

This rearrangement joins TRBV4-3 to TRBJ2-7; D perhaps matches TRBD2 (7 bases). CDR3 size: 16 residues. Trimming cost V 0 bases and J 4 bases, with 16 bases left between them. From germline, CDR1 is LGHNA and CDR2 YSLEER. The CDR3, as DNA: TGCGCCAGCAGCCAAGATCGGGGGGAAAGGGGGTACGAGCAGTACTTC. Translated, it gives CASSQDRGERGYEQYF.

Only a few counts were recorded for this clone. The rearrangement links TRBV2 to TRBJ2-7, with D possibly matching TRBD2 (6 bases). CDR3 length equals 13 residues. Germline values: CDR1 SNHLY, CDR2 FYNNEI. The V end lost 5 bases, the J end lost 5 bases, and 13 bases lay between the germline ends. The CDR3 loop is CASSYAGNNEQYV. CDR3 bases: TGTGCCAGCAGTTATGCGGGGAACAACGAGCAGTACGTC.

In its sample, this clone was seen once. The rearrangement joins TRBV4-1 to TRBJ1-5; TRBD1 agrees at 8 bases. Trimming cost V 2 bases and J 4 bases; bases outside gene matches: 4. CDR1 MGHRA and CDR2 YSYEKL come from the germline V gene. The CDR3 consists of 15 residues. CDR3 in DNA: TGCGCCAGCAGCCAACGCAGGGGGCCTAATCAGCCCCAGCATTTT. As protein: CASSQRRGPNQPQHF.

The chain employs TRBV7-2 and TRBJ1-2; TRBD1 is a possible D gene (5 bases). This CDR3 has 13 residues. V was shortened by 5 bases and J by 2 bases, with 9 bases between the two germline ends. CDR1 and CDR2 (germline): SGHTA, FQGNSA. The DNA of the CDR3 is TGTGCCAGCAGCCATGACAGAAACTATGGCTACACCTTC. As protein: CASSHDRNYGYTF.

This chain's CDR3 is CASSSPGGGRVNTEAFF. The CDR3 nucleotides read TGTGCCAGCAGCTCACCGGGCGGGGGAAGGGTGAACACTGAAGCTTTCTTT. The V call is TRBV7-2, the J call TRBJ1-1, with D possibly being TRBD1 (5 bases). The CDR3 consists of 17 residues. Germline V gene data show CDR1 as SGHTA and CDR2 as FQGNSA. The ends were cut back, 4 bases at V and 0 bases at J, with 18 bases in the middle.

This clone was recorded a few times. This chain connects TRBV5-1 to TRBJ1-2; tentatively, D is TRBD1 (6 bases). This CDR3 region has 15 residues. The ends were cut back, 1 base at V and 1 base at J, with 11 bases in the middle. CDR1 is SGHRS, CDR2 YFSETQ, per germline. The CDR3: CASSLLRDNNYGYTF. The DNA of the CDR3 is TGCGCCAGCAGCTTGTTGAGGGACAATAACTATGGCTACACCTTC.

The genes are TRBV7-2 and TRBJ2-7; a possible D gene is TRBD2 (6 bases). The V and J ends lost 1 base and 3 bases respectively, with 10 bases between them. CDR1 and CDR2 from the germline V gene are SGHTA and FQGNSA. This CDR3 contains 14 residues. The CDR3 nucleotides read TGTGCCAGCAGCTTAGTCTGGACTAACTACGAGCAGTACTTC. Its protein is CASSLVWTNYEQYF.

J is TRBJ1-2 and V is TRBV4-3; D may be TRBD1 (6 bases). The CDR3 sequence is 15 residues long. V was clipped by 2 bases and J by 5 bases, with 15 bases between them. Germline V gene lookup returns CDR1 LGHNA and CDR2 YSLEER. CDR3 DNA: TGCGCCAGCAGCCAACGGGCAGGGGAACGGTATGGCTACACCTTC. Translation gives CASSQRAGERYGYTF.

This clone came up a few times. The J gene is TRBJ2-7, the V gene TRBV6-2 or TRBV6-3; a possible D gene is TRBD1 (5 bases). From germline, CDR1 is MNHEY and CDR2 SVGEGT. V lost 3 bases to trimming and J lost 4 bases, with 16 bases between them. This CDR3 has 15 amino acids. CDR3 protein: CASSYRPGNRYEQYF. CDR3 in DNA: TGTGCCAGCAGTTATCGGCCAGGGAATAGGTACGAGCAGTACTTC.

This chain joins TRBV9 and TRBJ2-1; tentatively, D is TRBD2 (6 bases). There are 18 residues in the CDR3. The V and J ends lost 3 bases and 4 bases respectively, with 23 bases between them. Germline lookup yields CDR1 SGDLS and CDR2 YYNGEE. CDR3 bases: TGTGCCAGCAGCGACGGGACTCAACACCTCTTGATATACAATGAGCAGTTCTTC. Its protein is CASSDGTQHLLIYNEQFF.

The chain carries TRBV29-1 and TRBJ2-1; D unclear. Germline loops: CDR1 SQVTM, CDR2 ANQGSEA. The CDR3 totals 11 residues. Trimming removed 2 bases from V and 12 bases from J, with 11 bases in between. DNA of the CDR3: TGCAGCGTTGAACTCCAGGTAGGGCAGTTCTTC. Amino acids: CSVELQVGQFF.